A selection of T cell receptor beta chains follows, all from one sample in a study of blood T cell repertoires in COVID-19. Repertoires were generated with immunoSEQ multiplex PCR, while TCRdb's copy carries only in-frame clones and drops some. The table lists 250,000 to 350,000 clones, over 75% of them singletons. Sequences were obtained from PBMCs or T cells enriched from blood (not recorded which). The receptors here all came from a woman under 30 who had recovered from COVID-19. The CDR3 runs from the conserved cysteine through the conserved F or W. The D gene is left open where the match is weak. Clone size is stated in some rows and not others, as once, few, many or a class when expanded.

clone_size	v_call	j_call	d_call	cdr3_aa	cdr3_nt
few	TRBV5-1	TRBJ1-1	.	CASSLGDTYTEAFF	TGCGCCAGCAGCCTAGGGGACACTTACACTGAAGCTTTCTTT
.	TRBV4-2	TRBJ2-3	TRBD2	CASNHHFGTSGTDTQYF	TGTGCCAGCAACCACCATTTCGGGACTAGCGGGACAGATACGCAGTATTTT
few	TRBV10-3	TRBJ2-5	.	CAISDGPGEETQYF	TGTGCCATCAGTGACGGCCCCGGAGAAGAGACCCAGTACTTC
.	TRBV24-1	TRBJ2-2	TRBD1	CATSDPAPGQGSGELFF	TGTGCCACCAGTGACCCAGCACCGGGACAGGGGTCCGGGGAGCTGTTTTTT
.	TRBV25-1	TRBJ1-2	TRBD1	CARMDRVYYGYTF	TGTGCCAGGATGGACAGGGTCTACTATGGCTACACCTTC
few	TRBV7-9	TRBJ2-1	TRBD2	CASSTHREAPYNEQFF	TGTGCCAGCAGCACACACCGGGAGGCACCCTACAATGAGCAGTTCTTC
.	TRBV5-1	TRBJ2-7	.	CASSLDRHEQYF	TGCGCCAGCAGCTTGGACAGGCACGAGCAGTACTTC
once	TRBV27	TRBJ2-1	TRBD2	CASSLGTSGQADEQFF	TGTGCCAGCAGTTTAGGGACTAGCGGCCAAGCGGATGAGCAGTTCTTC
.	TRBV6-4	TRBJ2-2	TRBD1	CASSDSGTGGTGELFF	TGTGCCAGCAGTGACTCTGGGACAGGGGGCACCGGGGAGCTGTTTTTT
once	TRBV2	TRBJ2-1	TRBD2	CASRRPGTSASYNEQFF	TGTGCCAGCAGACGCCCTGGGACTAGCGCCTCCTACAATGAGCAGTTCTTC
.	TRBV2	TRBJ2-1	.	CASSLSYNEQFF	TGTGCCAGCAGTCTAAGCTACAATGAGCAGTTCTTC
.	TRBV5-8	TRBJ1-2	.	CASSLFQGYTF	TGTGCCAGCAGCTTGTTTCAGGGCTACACCTTC
once	TRBV7-2	TRBJ1-6	TRBD1	CASSQRALVGTGKDSPLHF	TGTGCCAGCAGCCAACGAGCCTTAGTTGGGACAGGCAAGGATTCACCCCTCCACTTT
.	TRBV28	TRBJ1-4	TRBD1	CASSGGQATNEKLFF	TGTGCCAGCAGTGGGGGACAGGCGACTAATGAAAAACTGTTTTTT
.	TRBV3-1/TRBV3-2	TRBJ2-3	TRBD2	CASSYRLAGGATDTQYF	TGTGCCAGCAGCTATCGACTAGCGGGGGGAGCCACAGATACGCAGTATTTT
.	TRBV5-1	TRBJ2-2	.	CASSLIPGGTGELFF	TGCGCCAGCAGCTTGATACCAGGGGGGACCGGGGAGCTGTTTTTT
.	TRBV9	TRBJ1-3	TRBD1	CASSGQGISGNTIYF	TGTGCCAGCAGCGGACAGGGAATCTCTGGAAACACCATATATTTT
.	TRBV28	TRBJ2-3	.	CASSPGTPPGAQYF	TGTGCCAGCAGTCCCGGGACCCCTCCGGGGGCGCAGTATTTT
once	TRBV5-1	TRBJ1-2	.	CASSSPDRDYGYTF	TGCGCCAGCAGCTCCCCTGACAGAGATTATGGCTACACCTTC
.	TRBV13	TRBJ1-2	.	CASSSTGRGYGYTF	TGTGCCAGCAGCTCTACAGGGAGAGGTTATGGCTACACCTTC
.	TRBV7-8	TRBJ1-1	.	CASSLLAENTEAFF	TGTGCCAGCAGCTTACTCGCGGAGAACACTGAAGCTTTCTTT
.	TRBV6-5	TRBJ1-2	.	CASRPTQGWGYGYTF	TGTGCCAGCAGACCCACGCAGGGCTGGGGCTATGGCTACACCTTC
once	TRBV3-1/TRBV3-2	TRBJ2-3	.	CASSQVTAGSRTDTQYF	TGTGCCAGCAGCCAAGTTACGGCGGGGTCTCGAACAGATACGCAGTATTTT
.	TRBV6-1	TRBJ2-5	TRBD2	CASSDVIAGGGETQYF	TGTGCCAGCAGTGACGTCATAGCGGGAGGTGGAGAGACCCAGTACTTC
once	TRBV2	TRBJ2-2	.	CASSADGANTGELFF	TGTGCCAGCAGCGCCGACGGGGCGAACACCGGGGAGCTGTTTTTT